Given below is one TCR beta chain in context. The antigen is unknown. RNA extraction was followed by reverse transcription into cDNA, which acted as the sequencing template. The table came from immunoSEQ multiplex PCR; TCRdb's copy has only in-frame clones and leaves some out. Of over 150,000 clones detected, 56% appear once; the ten largest clones hold approximately 4.9%. This record belongs to a study of CD8+ T cells in alopecia areata. There are 14 residues in the CDR3. Germline CDR1 and CDR2: MNHEY and SVGAGI. V lost 6 bases to trimming and J lost 2 bases, with 11 bases between them. PBMCs were stained for CD3, CD4 and CD8, and CD4+ and CD8+ T cells were sorted. Whole-study results and caveats: Resident alphabeta T cells of normal skin are also sequenced in scalp samples. Patients shared TCRs less clearly than mice did, possibly for HLA-related reasons.

The V call is TRBV6-5, the J call TRBJ1-3; no clear D gene. Sequencing was performed on CD8+ T cells sorted from blood. The clonotype comes from a human donor in good health. CDR3 protein: CASSDPPAGNTIYF. CDR3 nucleotides: TGTGCCAGCAGCGACCCCCCCGCTGGAAACACCATATATTTT.